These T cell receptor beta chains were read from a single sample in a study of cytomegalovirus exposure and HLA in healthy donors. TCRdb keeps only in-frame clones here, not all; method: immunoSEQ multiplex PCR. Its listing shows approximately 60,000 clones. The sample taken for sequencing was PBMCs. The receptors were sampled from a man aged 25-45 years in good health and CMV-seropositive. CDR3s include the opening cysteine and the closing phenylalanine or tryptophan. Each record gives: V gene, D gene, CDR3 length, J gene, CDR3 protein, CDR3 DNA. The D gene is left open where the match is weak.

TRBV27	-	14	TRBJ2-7	CASSGGHSSYEQYF	TGTGCCAGCAGTGGAGGGCATAGCTCCTACGAGCAGTACTTC
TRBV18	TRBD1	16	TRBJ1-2	CASSLRGTGINYGYTF	TGTGCCAGCTCACTACGAGGGACAGGAATCAACTATGGCTACACCTTC
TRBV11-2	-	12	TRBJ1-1	CASSRRDSNVFF	TGTGCCAGCAGCCGCAGGGACTCGAACGTCTTCTTT
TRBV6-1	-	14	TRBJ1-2	CASSTDPQVYGYTF	TGTGCCAGCAGTACTGACCCACAGGTCTATGGCTACACCTTC
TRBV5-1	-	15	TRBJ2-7	CASSAAGKGLNEQYF	TGCGCCAGCAGCGCGGCGGGGAAAGGGCTTAACGAGCAGTACTTC
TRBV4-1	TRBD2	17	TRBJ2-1	CASSSLPGGGAYNEQFF	TGCGCCAGCAGCTCCCTCCCTGGCGGGGGGGCCTACAATGAGCAGTTCTTC
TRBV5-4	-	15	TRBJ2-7	CASSLAGVGSYEQYF	TGTGCCAGCAGCTTGGCGGGGGTAGGCTCCTACGAGCAGTACTTC
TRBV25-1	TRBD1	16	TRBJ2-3	CASSSRGTGKVTTQYF	TGTGCCAGCAGTTCGAGGGGGACAGGGAAGGTAACGACGCAGTATTTT
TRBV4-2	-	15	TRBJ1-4	CASRRTPETNEKLFF	TGTGCCAGCAGACGTACCCCGGAGACTAATGAAAAACTGTTTTTT
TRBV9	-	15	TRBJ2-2	CASSVGNRDTGELFF	TGTGCCAGCAGCGTAGGGAACAGAGACACCGGGGAGCTGTTTTTT
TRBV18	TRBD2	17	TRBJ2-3	CASSPRTSAYPEATQYF	TGTGCCAGCTCACCAAGGACTAGCGCCTACCCCGAGGCCACGCAGTATTTT
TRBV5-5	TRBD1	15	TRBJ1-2	CASSFEGQGINGYTF	TGTGCCAGCAGCTTTGAAGGACAGGGGATCAATGGCTACACCTTC
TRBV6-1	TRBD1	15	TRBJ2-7	CASNPGTGGSYEQYF	TGTGCCAGCAACCCCGGGACAGGGGGCTCCTACGAGCAGTACTTC
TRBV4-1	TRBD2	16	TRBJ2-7	CASSQDLGGRAYEQYF	TGCGCCAGCAGCCAAGATCTTGGGGGGAGGGCCTACGAGCAGTACTTC
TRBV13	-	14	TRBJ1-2	CASSSGQGNYGYTF	TGTGCCAGCAGCTCAGGTCAGGGTAACTATGGCTACACCTTC
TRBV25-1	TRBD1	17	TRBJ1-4	CASSDPGQGMANEKLFF	TGTGCCAGCAGTGATCCGGGACAGGGAATGGCTAATGAAAAACTGTTTTTT
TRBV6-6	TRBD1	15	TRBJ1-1	CASSPDRGRYAEAFF	TGTGCCAGCAGTCCCGACAGGGGGCGGTACGCTGAAGCTTTCTTT
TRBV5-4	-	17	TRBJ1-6	CASSLSPGRETNSPLHF	TGTGCCAGCAGCTTAAGCCCCGGGAGAGAGACAAATTCACCCCTCCACTTT
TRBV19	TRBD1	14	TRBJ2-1	CASSDPTGHNEQFF	TGTGCCAGTAGCGACCCGACAGGGCACAATGAGCAGTTCTTC
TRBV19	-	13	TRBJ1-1	CASSSTGNTEAFF	TGTGCCAGTAGTTCGACAGGGAACACTGAAGCTTTCTTT
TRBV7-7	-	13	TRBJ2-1	CASSLAGADEQFF	TGTGCTAGCAGCTTAGCAGGAGCAGATGAGCAGTTCTTC
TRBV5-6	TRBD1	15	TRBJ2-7	CASSLVGGQGGEQYF	TGTGCCAGCAGCTTGGTAGGTGGACAGGGCGGTGAGCAGTACTTC
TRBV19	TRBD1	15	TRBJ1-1	CASSTSGQGNTEAFF	TGTGCCAGTAGTACTTCCGGACAGGGGAACACTGAAGCTTTCTTT
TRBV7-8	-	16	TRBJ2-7	CASSLEVVRPADEQYF	TGTGCCAGCAGCTTAGAAGTGGTTAGGCCGGCGGACGAGCAGTACTTC
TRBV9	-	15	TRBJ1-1	CASSVDTGINTEAFF	TGTGCCAGCAGCGTCGACACAGGGATAAACACTGAAGCTTTCTTT
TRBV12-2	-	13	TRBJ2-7	CASRLLARDRAYF	TGTGCAAGTCGCTTATTGGCCCGGGACAGGGCTTACTTC
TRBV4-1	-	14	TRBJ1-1	CASSQSGGSTEDFF	TGCGCCAGCAGCCAATCCGGGGGGAGCACTGAAGATTTCTTT
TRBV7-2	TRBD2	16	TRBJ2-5	CASSPQAGPLEETQYF	TGTGCCAGCAGCCCACAAGCGGGACCCTTGGAAGAGACCCAGTACTTC
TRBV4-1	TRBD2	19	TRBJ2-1	CASSQKGLAGHTSDNEQFF	TGCGCCAGCAGCCAAAAAGGGTTAGCGGGACATACGTCCGACAATGAGCAGTTCTTC
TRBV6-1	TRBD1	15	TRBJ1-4	CASRAYRGFREKLFF	TGTGCCAGCAGAGCATACAGGGGGTTCCGGGAAAAACTGTTTTTT
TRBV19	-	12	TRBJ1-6	CASSRIGSPLHF	TGTGCCAGTAGCAGGATCGGTTCACCCCTACACTTT
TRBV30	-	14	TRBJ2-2	CATSPRLINGELFF	TGTGCCACCAGCCCCAGGCTCATCAACGGGGAGCTGTTTTTT
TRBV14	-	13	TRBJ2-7	CASSPGAGYEQYF	TGTGCCAGCAGCCCGGGAGCAGGCTACGAGCAGTACTTC
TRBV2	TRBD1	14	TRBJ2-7	CASSAGTVIYEQYF	TGTGCCAGCAGTGCCGGGACAGTTATCTACGAGCAGTACTTC
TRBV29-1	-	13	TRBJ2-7	CSAILTSSYEQYF	TGCAGCGCGATACTGACTAGTTCCTACGAGCAGTACTTC
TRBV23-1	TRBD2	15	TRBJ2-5	CASSQRAGVWETQYF	TGCGCCAGCAGTCAGAGAGCGGGGGTGTGGGAGACCCAGTACTTC
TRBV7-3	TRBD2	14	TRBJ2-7	CASSLGLAGSEQYF	TGTGCCAGCAGCCTTGGGCTAGCGGGAAGCGAGCAGTACTTC
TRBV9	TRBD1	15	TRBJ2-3	CASSGQGVGTDTQYF	TGTGCCAGCAGCGGACAGGGGGTTGGGACAGATACGCAGTATTTT
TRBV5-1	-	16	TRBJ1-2	CASSLDRRETNYGYTF	TGCGCCAGCAGCTTGGACAGGAGGGAGACTAACTATGGCTACACCTTC
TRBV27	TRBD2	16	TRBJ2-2	CASSSGLAGVHGELFF	TGTGCCAGCAGTTCCGGACTAGCGGGAGTTCACGGGGAGCTGTTTTTT
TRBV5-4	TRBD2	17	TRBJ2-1	CASSLGVAGGIDNEQFF	TGTGCCAGCAGCTTGGGGGTAGCGGGGGGGATAGACAATGAGCAGTTCTTC
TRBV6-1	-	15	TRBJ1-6	CASLLRAAGNSPLHF	TGTGCCAGCCTCTTGCGGGCTGCGGGTAATTCACCCCTCCACTTT
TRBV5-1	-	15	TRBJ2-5	CASSLVPDSQETQYF	TGCGCCAGCAGCTTGGTCCCTGACAGCCAAGAGACCCAGTACTTC
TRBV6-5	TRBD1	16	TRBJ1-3	CASSYQTGAFGNTIYF	TGTGCCAGCAGTTATCAAACAGGGGCATTTGGAAACACCATATATTTT
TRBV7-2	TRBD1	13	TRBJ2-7	CASSDRGAYEQYF	TGTGCCAGCAGCGACAGGGGAGCCTACGAGCAGTACTTC
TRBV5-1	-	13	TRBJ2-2	CASSLQAAGELFF	TGCGCCAGCAGCTTACAGGCTGCCGGGGAGCTGTTTTTT
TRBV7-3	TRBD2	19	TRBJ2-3	CASPCRWLAGGGSTDTQYF	TGTGCCAGCCCGTGTAGGTGGCTAGCGGGGGGGGGTAGCACAGATACGCAGTATTTT
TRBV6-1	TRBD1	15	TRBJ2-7	CASSEFGTEAYEQYF	TGTGCCAGCAGTGAATTCGGGACAGAAGCCTACGAGCAGTACTTC
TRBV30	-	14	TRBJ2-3	CAWRSRGGADTQYF	TGTGCCTGGAGATCAAGGGGTGGCGCAGATACGCAGTATTTT
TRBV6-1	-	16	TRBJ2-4	CASSEASGRRRNIQYF	TGTGCCAGCAGTGAAGCGTCGGGAAGGCGGAGAAACATTCAGTACTTC
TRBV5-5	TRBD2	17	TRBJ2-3	CASSLGGLASSTDTQYF	TGTGCCAGCAGCTTGGGGGGACTAGCCTCTAGCACAGATACGCAGTATTTT
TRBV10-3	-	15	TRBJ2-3	CATGGGKSSTDTQYF	TGTGCCACAGGGGGAGGCAAATCCAGCACAGATACGCAGTATTTT
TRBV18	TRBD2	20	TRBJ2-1	CASSPPPGLAGSQTYNEQFF	TGTGCCAGCTCACCACCGCCGGGACTAGCGGGAAGCCAGACCTACAATGAGCAGTTCTTC
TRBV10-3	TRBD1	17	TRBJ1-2	CAISESGQGLSRYGYTF	TGTGCCATCAGTGAGTCCGGACAGGGACTATCCCGCTATGGCTACACCTTC
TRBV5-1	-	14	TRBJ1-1	CASSFGSGNTEAFF	TGCGCCAGCAGCTTTGGGTCAGGGAACACTGAAGCTTTCTTT
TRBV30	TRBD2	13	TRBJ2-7	CAWSSGVAYEQYF	TGTGCCTGGAGTAGCGGGGTTGCCTACGAGCAGTACTTC
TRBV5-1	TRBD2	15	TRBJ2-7	CASSLVGLADNEQYF	TGCGCCAGCAGCTTGGTTGGCCTAGCGGACAACGAGCAGTACTTC